This TCR beta chain came from a study of response to subunit inactivated influenza vaccine (dated by TCRdb to between 2017 and 2018). Notes on the research overall: To follow how T cells responded to a trivalent subunit inactivated influenza vaccine, the researchers relied on deep quantitative profiling of the T cell receptor repertoire. What the research found in general, with its limitations: The authors proposed that each seasonal influenza vaccination may bring in only a limited number of new T cells.

The library relied on RT-PCR. These reads were obtained on an Illumina HiSeq 2500. The public reads were quality trimmed at Q25 with fastp and then assembled into clones with MiXCR by TCRdb, keeping productive beta chains. CDR3 protein duplicates are merged, each entry listing the most common genes and DNA. This sample has around 530,000 distinct CDR3 sequences in its table, and 10% to 15% of those were observed once. The ten largest account for about 9.4% of the sample. The CDR3 runs 12 amino acids, cysteine and phenylalanine included. Only the CDR3 region is kept as DNA, spanning 36 bases read in frame from base 1. Sequences MNHNS (CDR1) and SASEGT (CDR2) are obtained from the germline V gene. V sheds 8 bases and J sheds 7 bases, leaving 15 bases between their ends. Worth noting for this clonotype: There is no known antigen for this receptor. The record has no base qualities; no much larger clone is one base away.

Recombination linked TRBV6-1 to TRBJ2-7; the D region possibly corresponds to TRBD1 (6 bases align). This TCR derives from a man aged 45-65 years who received an inactivated influenza vaccine. Donor details come from another sample of the same person, matched by shared clones. This specimen consisted of PBMCs from blood, obtained on the day of vaccination. The nucleotide sequence is given as TGTGCCAGCGGCGGCAGGGGCCTGGAGCAGTACTTC. Its translation is CASGGRGLEQYF.